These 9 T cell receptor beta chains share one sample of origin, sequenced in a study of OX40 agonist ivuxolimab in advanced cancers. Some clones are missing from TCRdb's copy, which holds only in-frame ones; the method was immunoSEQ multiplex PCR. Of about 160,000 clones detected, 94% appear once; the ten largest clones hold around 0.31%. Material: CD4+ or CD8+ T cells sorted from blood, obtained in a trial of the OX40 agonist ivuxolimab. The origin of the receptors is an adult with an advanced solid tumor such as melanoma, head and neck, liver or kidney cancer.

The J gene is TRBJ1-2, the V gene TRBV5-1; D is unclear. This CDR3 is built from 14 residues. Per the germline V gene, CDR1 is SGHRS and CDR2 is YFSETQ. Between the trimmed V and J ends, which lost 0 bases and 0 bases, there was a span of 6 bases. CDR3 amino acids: CASSLAVPNYGYTF. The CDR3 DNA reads TGCGCCAGCAGCTTGGCCGTTCCTAACTATGGCTACACCTTC.

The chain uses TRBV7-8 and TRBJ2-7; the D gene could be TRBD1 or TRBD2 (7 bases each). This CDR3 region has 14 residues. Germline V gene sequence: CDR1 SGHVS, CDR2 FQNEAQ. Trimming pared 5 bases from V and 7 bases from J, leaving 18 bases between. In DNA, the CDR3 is TGTGCCAGCAGCCAGGGGGGGGTAAGAGGAGAGCAGTACTTC. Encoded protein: CASSQGGVRGEQYF.

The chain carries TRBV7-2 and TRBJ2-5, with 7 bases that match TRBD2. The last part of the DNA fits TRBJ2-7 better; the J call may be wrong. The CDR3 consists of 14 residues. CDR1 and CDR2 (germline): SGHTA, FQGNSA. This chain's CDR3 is CASSFGGGAYEQYF. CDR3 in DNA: TGTGCCAGCAGCTTTGGCGGGGGAGCCTACGAGCAGTACTTC.

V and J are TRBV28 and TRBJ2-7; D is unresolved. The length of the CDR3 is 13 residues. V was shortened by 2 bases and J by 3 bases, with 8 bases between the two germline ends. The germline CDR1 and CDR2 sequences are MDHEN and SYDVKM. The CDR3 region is CASSLLGYYEQYF. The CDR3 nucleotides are TGTGCCAGCAGTTTACTGGGGTACTACGAGCAGTACTTC.

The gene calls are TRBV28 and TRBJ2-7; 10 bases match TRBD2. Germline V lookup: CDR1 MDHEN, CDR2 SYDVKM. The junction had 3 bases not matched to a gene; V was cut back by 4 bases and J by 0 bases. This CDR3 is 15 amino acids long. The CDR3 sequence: CASSSSGGDSYEQYF. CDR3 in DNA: TGTGCCAGCAGTTCTAGCGGGGGCGACTCCTACGAGCAGTACTTC.

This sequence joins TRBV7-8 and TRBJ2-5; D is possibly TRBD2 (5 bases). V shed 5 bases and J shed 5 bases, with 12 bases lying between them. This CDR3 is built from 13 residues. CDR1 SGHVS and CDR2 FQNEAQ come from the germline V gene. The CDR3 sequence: CASSPLRGETQYF. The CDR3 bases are TGTGCCAGCAGCCCCCTCAGAGGGGAGACCCAGTACTTC.

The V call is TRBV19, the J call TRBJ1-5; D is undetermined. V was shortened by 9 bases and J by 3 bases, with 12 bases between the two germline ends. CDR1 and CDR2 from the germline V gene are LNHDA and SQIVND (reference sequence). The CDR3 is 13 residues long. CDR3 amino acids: CASTPQYNQPQHF. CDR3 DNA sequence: TGTGCCAGCACCCCACAGTACAATCAGCCCCAGCATTTT.

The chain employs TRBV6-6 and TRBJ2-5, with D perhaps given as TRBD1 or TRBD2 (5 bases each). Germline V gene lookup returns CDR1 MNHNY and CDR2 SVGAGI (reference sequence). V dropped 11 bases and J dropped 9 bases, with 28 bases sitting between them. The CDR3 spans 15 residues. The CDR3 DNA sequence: TGTGCCGTCACGAGAGGGACGGTCCCGGTCGGGGCCCAGTACTTC. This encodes CAVTRGTVPVGAQYF.

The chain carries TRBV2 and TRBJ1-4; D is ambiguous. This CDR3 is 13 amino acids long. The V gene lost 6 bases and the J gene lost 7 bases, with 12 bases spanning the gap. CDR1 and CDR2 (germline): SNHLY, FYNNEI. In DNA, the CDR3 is TGTGCCAGCAGCGCCGAGCCTACTGAAAAACTGTTTTTT. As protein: CASSAEPTEKLFF.